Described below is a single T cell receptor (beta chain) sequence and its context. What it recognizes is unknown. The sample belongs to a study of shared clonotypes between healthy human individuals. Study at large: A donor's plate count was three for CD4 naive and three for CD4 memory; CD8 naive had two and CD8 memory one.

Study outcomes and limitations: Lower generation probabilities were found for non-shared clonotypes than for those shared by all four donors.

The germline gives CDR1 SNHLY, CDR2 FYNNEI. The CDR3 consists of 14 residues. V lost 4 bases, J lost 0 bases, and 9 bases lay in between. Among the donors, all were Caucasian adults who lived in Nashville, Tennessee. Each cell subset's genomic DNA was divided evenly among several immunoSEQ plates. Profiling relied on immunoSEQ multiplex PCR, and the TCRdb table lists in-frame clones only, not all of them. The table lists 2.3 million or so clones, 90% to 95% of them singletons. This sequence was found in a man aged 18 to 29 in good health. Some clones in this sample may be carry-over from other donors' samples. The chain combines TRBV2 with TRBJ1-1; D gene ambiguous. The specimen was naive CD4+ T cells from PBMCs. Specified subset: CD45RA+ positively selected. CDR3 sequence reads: CASSGETLNTEAFF. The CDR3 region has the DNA TGTGCCAGCAGTGGGGAGACTTTGAACACTGAAGCTTTCTTT. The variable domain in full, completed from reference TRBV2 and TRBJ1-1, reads EPEVTQTPSHQVTQMGQEVILRCVPISNHLYFYWYRQILGQKVEFLVSFYNNEISEKSEIFDDQFSVERPDGSNFTLKIRSTKLEDSAMYFCASSGETLNTEAFFGQGTRLTVV.